The 2 T cell receptor beta chains presented below share a single source sample, sequenced in a study of shared clonotypes between healthy human individuals. Sequencing used immunoSEQ multiplex PCR; TCRdb keeps in-frame clones, though not all of them. The sample yields under 600,000 clones, 95% to 97% seen once. Sample: naive CD4+ T cells sorted from blood. The subset was: CD45RA+ positively selected. Every receptor here comes from a woman aged 25 to 45 in good health.

The chain employs TRBV5-1 and TRBJ2-7; D gene uncertain. V lost 4 bases to trimming and J lost 4 bases, with 15 bases between them. This CDR3 region has 14 residues. The germline CDR1 and CDR2 sequences are SGHRS and YFSETQ. The CDR3 reads CASSPSNTQYEQYF. DNA of the CDR3: TGCGCCAGCAGCCCGAGTAACACGCAATACGAGCAGTACTTC.

The chain has TRBV19 and TRBJ2-5; 9 bases are a match to TRBD2. Germline V CDR1 and CDR2: LNHDA, SQIVND (reference sequence). V was clipped by 6 bases and J by 4 bases; unmatched bases: 9. The CDR3 has 15 amino acids. DNA for the CDR3: TGTGCCAGTAGGGGTTTAGCGGGAGTTCGAGAGACCCAGTACTTC. This translates into CASRGLAGVRETQYF.